The clone carrying this TCR beta chain was seen a few times. No antigen is known for it. Using immunoSEQ multiplex PCR, the repertoire was profiled, and TCRdb retains in-frame clones only, with some absent. In the table there are tens of thousands of clones, approximately 82% of which are singletons. The sample originates from a study of neoadjuvant anti-PD-1 for oral cavity cancer. Points from the study as a whole: Treg/Th17 ratio rose with pretreatment blood and fell with post-treatment tumor TCRbeta clonality.

The receptor was isolated from a person aged 35 to 85 with oral cavity squamous cell carcinoma. Source: PBMCs, taken before nivolumab (anti-PD-1) treatment.

Here the CDR3 DNA reads TGTGCCAGCAGTTACTCATTCTCGGGACAGAACATTCAGTACTTC. Amino acid sequence: CASSYSFSGQNIQYF. The chain has TRBV6-5 and TRBJ2-4; 7 bases line up with TRBD1. Germline V gene sequence: CDR1 MNHEY, CDR2 SVGAGI. Trimming removed 0 bases from V and 7 bases from J; junction bases left unmatched: 6. The CDR3 is 15 amino acids.